By share, the clone carrying this TCR beta chain counts as medium-sized. A read error may account for a junction end that differs from germline. Semi-nested PCR with Nested Universal Primer A followed constant-region reverse priming of full-length variable regions. TCRdb reanalysed the 5' RACE reads using MiXCR and keeps one entry per CDR3 protein. The table lists roughly 39,000 distinct CDR3 sequences, under 20% of them singletons. CDR1 and CDR2 from the germline V gene are SEHNR and FQNEAQ (reference sequence). The CDR3 extends over 14 amino acids. CD25-based Treg depletion was applied to purified naive CD4+ T cells.

The clonotype originates from a female donor with breast cancer. The chain combines TRBV7-9 with TRBJ1-1; TRBD1 aligns across 7 bases. Sequencing used naive CD4+ T cells sorted from a lymph node. Subset: naive CD4+ T cells, CD4+CD45RA+CD25-. The CDR3 region is CASSLGTANTEAFF. CDR3 bases: TGTGCCAGCAGTTTAGGGACAGCGAACACTGAAGCTTTCTTT. Drawing the rest from reference TRBV7-9 and TRBJ1-1, the complete variable domain is DTGVSQNPRHKITKRGQNVTFRCDPISEHNRLYWYRQTLGQGPEFLTYFQNEAQLEKSRLLSDRFSAERPKGSFSTLEIQRTEQGDSAMYLCASSLGTANTEAFFGQGTRLTVV.